This T cell receptor (beta chain) emerged from a study of blood T cell repertoires in COVID-19. Across the study: The United States, Italy and Spain were the sources of the acute and convalescent COVID-19 samples.

In the authors' workflow: The authors estimated nucleated cell counts from reference gene primer amplification. Measured with immunoSEQ multiplex PCR; TCRdb has only the in-frame clones, and not every one. That table gives V, J and clone size, and the DNA gave D and trimming. The repertoire has roughly 230,000 clones, 70% to 90% of them found once; the top ten carry under 8%. V shed 0 bases and J shed 2 bases, with 11 bases lying between them. This CDR3 spans 16 amino acids. CDR1 and CDR2 from the germline V gene are LNHNV and YYDKDF (reference sequence). Cohort placement rested on clinical history that participants reported themselves. Individuals in the exposed group had encountered a COVID-19 case within 2 weeks preceding study entry.

The specimen was PBMCs or T cells enriched from blood (not recorded which). The sequence came from a woman in her fifties or sixties who had been exposed to COVID-19. The chain uses TRBV15 and TRBJ1-3; D possibly corresponds to TRBD1 (6 bases). The CDR3 region has the DNA TGTGCCACCAGCAGAGACGGGACAACCGCTGGAAACACCATATATTTT. Translating gives CATSRDGTTAGNTIYF.